The T cell receptor beta chain described here comes from a study of blood T cells in healthy people across ages. Study-wide findings and caveats: In long-lived donors, naive CD4+ cell counts and diversity exceeded those of aged donors.

Using a J-beta primer mix together with a sample-barcoded 5' primer, a second PCR was run for roughly 6 to 11 cycles. MiXCR was run by TCRdb on the 5' RACE reads, yielding one entry per CDR3 protein. The sample consists of approximately 800,000 distinct CDR3 sequences, approximately 35% of them appearing once. V gave up 5 bases and J gave up 2 bases, with 14 bases separating them. Germline CDR1 reads SGHTA; CDR2 reads FQGTGA. The CDR3 has 15 residues. There are a few counts of this clonotype. Antigen: not known. For every donor, a draw yielded approximately 9.8 milliliters of peripheral blood. The chain couples TRBV7-3 to TRBJ2-3, with TRBD1 as a possible D gene (6 bases). The source is a man younger than 30 in good health. Sequenced sample: blood. CDR3 region: CASSPTGPITDTQYF. The DNA of the CDR3 is TGTGCCAGCAGCCCCACAGGGCCCATCACAGATACGCAGTATTTT. Together with reference TRBV7-3 and TRBJ2-3, the CDR3 gives the full variable domain: GAGVSQTPSNKVTEKGKYVELRCDPISGHTALYWYRQSLGQGPEFLIYFQGTGAADDSGLPNDRFFAVRPEGSVSTLKIQRTERGDSAVYLCASSPTGPITDTQYFGPGTRLTVL.